This TCR beta chain is drawn from a study of T cell responses to AZD1222 COVID-19 vaccine. Overall study findings and caveats: Donors were largely white British and mainly female; clonal diversity was possibly underestimated. Unmutated variant regions reportedly attract nearly half of all spike-specific TCRs. Of the AZD1222 recipients, only 5 to 7 were seropositive at baseline.

Points on this clone: Its specificity is unknown.

Assay: immunoSEQ multiplex PCR; the TCRdb copy retains only in-frame clones and omits some. The top ten clones hold about 4.3% of a sample with some 110,000 clones, more than 80% of them seen once. Germline trimming cut 7 bases from V and 5 bases from J; bases unmatched to any gene: 10. This CDR3 is 14 amino acids long. Germline values: CDR1 MDHEN, CDR2 SYDVKM. V gene TRBV28 combines with J gene TRBJ1-2; 7 bases fit TRBD1. The TCR comes from an adult who received the AZD1222 COVID-19 vaccine. The source material was peripheral blood, sampled 28 days after the second AZD1222 dose. The DNA of the CDR3 is TGTGCCAGCACCTCAGGGGGAGGGGGATATGGCTACACCTTC. Its protein is CASTSGGGGYGYTF.